This record looks at one T cell receptor (beta chain) sequence and its context. V dropped 4 bases and J dropped 5; count of bases not matched to a gene: 8. This CDR3 spans 16 amino acids. The V gene's germline CDR1 is KGHDR and CDR2 SFDVKD. Orbital computed tomography and thyroid ultrasound, along with TRAb, serum thyroxine and clinical symptoms, underpinned diagnosis. The sample is drawn from a study of Graves' ophthalmopathy and Graves' hyperthyroidism. TCR beta CDR3 regions were amplified from RNA transcripts. After a first-round RT-PCR with HTBI primers, a second-round multiplex PCR was run. From the multiplex PCR reads, TCRdb called clonotypes with MiXCR, one entry per CDR3 protein. The top ten clones hold approximately 43% of a sample with about 740,000 distinct CDR3 sequences, approximately 40% of them seen once.

The specimen sequenced was peripheral blood. The sequence was collected from an adult man with Graves' ophthalmopathy. This chain joins TRBV24-1 and TRBJ1-5, with 9 bases lining up with TRBD1. The CDR3 spells CATSESDRGTDQPQHF. The CDR3 DNA is TGTGCCACCAGTGAGTCGGACAGGGGCACCGATCAGCCCCAGCATTTT.